The 30 T cell receptor beta chains below all came from one sample that was sequenced in a study of glioma-infiltrating T cells. Using RNA template, CDR3s of TCR alpha and beta were amplified with iRepertoire arm-PCR. TCRdb reprocessed the multiplex PCR reads via MiXCR and lists one record per CDR3 protein. The table records roughly 200,000 distinct CDR3 sequences, about 32% of them present only once. Material: glioma tissue, nonneoplastic brain tissue, or PBMCs (not recorded which). These receptors all come from a human donor with low-grade glioma or glioblastoma, undergoing nonglioma brain surgery, or in good health (not recorded which).

This clonotype was counted ten times or more. The chain employs TRBV28 and TRBJ2-5; TRBD1 matches at 8 bases. With V trimmed by 1 base and J by 3 bases, 7 bases remained unmatched. The CDR3 is made up of 16 amino acids. Germline V gene sequence: CDR1 MDHEN, CDR2 SYDVKM. CDR3: CASSLSQGASEETQYF. The CDR3 bases are TGTGCCAGCAGTTTATCGCAGGGGGCGAGTGAAGAGACCCAGTACTTC.

This clonotype appeared many times. The chain couples TRBV2 to TRBJ1-1; 7 bases are a match to TRBD1. The germline V gene has CDR1 SNHLY and CDR2 FYNNEI. After removal of 5 bases from V and 0 bases from J, the junction contained 3 bases not matched to a gene. The CDR3 runs 14 residues. The DNA for the CDR3 is TGTGCCAGCAGTCCGGACAGGATGAACACTGAAGCTTTCTTT. Protein product: CASSPDRMNTEAFF.

On this clonotype itself: A much more abundant neighbour one base away suggests this may be a read error. This chain connects TRBV7-2 to TRBJ2-2, with D maybe TRBD2 (6 bases). Germline V gene data show CDR1 as SGHTA and CDR2 as FQGNSA. This CDR3 comprises 16 residues. CDR3 coding DNA: TGTGCCAGCAGCTTGCCAGGAGGGTCGAACACCTGGGAGCTGTTTTTT. Its translation: CASSLPGGSNTWELFF.

The chain joins TRBV19 to TRBJ2-7, with TRBD2 matching 7 bases. V lost 9 bases to trimming and J lost 2 bases; unmatched junction nucleotides: 4. The CDR3 covers 12 residues. CDR1 is LNHDA, CDR2 SQIVND, per germline (reference sequence). CDR3 in amino acids: CASGRSTYEQYF. In nucleotides, the CDR3 is TGTGCCAGCGGGAGGTCCACCTACGAGCAGTACTTC.

The gene calls are TRBV6-5 and TRBJ1-1; D is unclear. The CDR3 is made up of 15 amino acids. The germline V and J ends were trimmed by 1 base and 6 bases, with 15 bases remaining between them. The V gene's germline CDR1 is MNHEY and CDR2 SVGAGI. CDR3 protein: CASSYWTEIGAEAFF. In DNA form, the CDR3 reads TGTGCCAGCAGTTACTGGACCGAAATTGGAGCTGAAGCTTTCTTT.

This clonotype was seen many times. V is TRBV18 and J is TRBJ1-5; possible D gene TRBD1, 6 bases. Germline CDR1 and CDR2: KGHSH and LQKENI. The ends were cut back, 4 bases at V and 6 bases at J, with 16 bases in the middle. This CDR3 comprises 15 residues. The CDR3 here is CASSLGTTISQPQHF. The CDR3 coding sequence is TGTGCCAGCTCACTTGGGACAACGATCAGTCAGCCCCAGCATTTT.

With respect to this clonotype: A clone one base away is much larger, so this may be a read error. This chain joins TRBV5-1 and TRBJ2-5, with 9 bases that match TRBD1. The V gene end was trimmed by 3 bases and the J gene end by 9 bases; junction bases not matched to a gene: 9. CDR3 length: 14 amino acids. Germline V gives CDR1 SGHRS, CDR2 YFSETQ. As DNA, the CDR3 is TGCGCCAGCAGCTCAACAGGGGGCCCCGAGGCCCAGTACTTC. Its protein product is CASSSTGGPEAQYF.

This clonotype was counted ten times or more. The chain employs TRBV6-2 or TRBV6-3 and TRBJ2-5; D ambiguous. V was clipped by 6 bases and J by 0 bases, with 8 bases between them. Germline V gene data show CDR1 as MNHEY and CDR2 as SVGEGT. This CDR3 comprises 13 residues. CDR3 DNA sequence: TGTGCCAGCAGCTCCCAAAACCAAGAGACCCAGTACTTC. It is translated as CASSSQNQETQYF.

Remarks on this clonotype: Sequence at one end of the junction differs from germline and may be a read error. This rearrangement joins TRBV5-1 to TRBJ2-1; 7 nucleotides agree with TRBD2. There are 13 residues in the CDR3. In germline, CDR1 is SGHRS, CDR2 YFSETQ. The CDR3 nucleotides read TGCGCCAGCAGGGGCGGGAGAAATTATGAGGAGTTCTTC. Translating gives CASRGGRNYEEFF.

This clonotype was detected ten times or more. This chain uses TRBV3-1 with TRBJ2-1, with D possibly called TRBD1 or TRBD2 (5 bases each). This CDR3 is 16 amino acids long. Between the trimmed V and J ends, which lost 3 bases and 4 bases, there was a span of 16 bases. From germline, CDR1 is LGHDT and CDR2 YNNKEL (reference sequence). CDR3 residues: CASSHENRGPYNEQFF. CDR3 nucleotides: TGTGCCAGCAGCCACGAAAACCGGGGCCCGTACAATGAGCAGTTCTTC.

In regard to this clonotype: This may be a read error: a much more frequent sequence differs by one nucleotide. This chain joins TRBV7-2 and TRBJ2-6; D call uncertain. Looked up from germline, CDR1 is SGHTA and CDR2 is FQGNSA. Trimming took off 4 bases at V and 5 bases at J, with 15 bases between the two ends. The CDR3 runs 16 residues. This chain's CDR3 is CASSSRIALRANVLTF. The CDR3, as DNA: TGTGCCAGCAGCTCCCGGATTGCCTTGCGGGCCAACGTCCTGACTTTC.

This clonotype was observed a handful of times. An end of the junction differs from the germline gene, which may be a read error. V is TRBV5-8 and J is TRBJ2-4, with unresolved D. This CDR3 has 15 residues. Germline CDR1 reads SGHTS; CDR2 reads YDEGEE. DNA for the CDR3: TGCGCCAGCAGCCAAACCCGGGCGAGAGAAAACATTCAGTACTTC. Protein sequence: CASSQTRARENIQYF.

This clonotype occurred a few times. The chain combines TRBV4-3 with TRBJ2-7; no reliable D call. The CDR3 covers 15 residues. Germline CDR1 and CDR2: LGHNA and YSLEER. V dropped 0 bases and J dropped 6 bases, with 15 bases sitting between them. DNA for the CDR3: TGCGCCAGCAGCCAAGATCGGCTCCAACTCGGCGAGCAGTACTTC. This codes for CASSQDRLQLGEQYF.

This clonotype has at least ten counts. This chain connects TRBV4-3 to TRBJ2-1; D remains unclear. The CDR3 totals 13 residues. CDR1 and CDR2 (germline): LGHNA, YSLEER. V lost 0 bases to trimming and J lost 10 bases, with 10 bases between them. CDR3 DNA sequence: TGCGCCAGCAGCCAAGATAGGGCATTCGAGCAGTTCTTC. Translating it yields CASSQDRAFEQFF.

The chain uses TRBV7-3 and TRBJ1-1; 8 bases are a match to TRBD1. CDR3 length: 15 residues. Unmatched junction bases numbered 10, after V lost 5 bases and J lost 5 bases. Germline values: CDR1 SGHTA, CDR2 FQGTGA. The CDR3 nucleotides read TGTGCCAGCAGCCCGAGACAGGGGTGGCAAACTGAAGCTTTCTTT. Translation: CASSPRQGWQTEAFF.

In its sample, this clonotype was seen many times. V and J are TRBV29-1 and TRBJ2-3; a weak D match, TRBD2 (6 bases). The CDR3 contains 12 residues. In germline, CDR1 is SQVTM, CDR2 ANQGSEA. Trimming cost V 7 bases and J 5 bases, with 13 bases left between them. The CDR3 protein is CSGRRAGDTQYF. CDR3 nucleotide sequence: TGCAGCGGTCGGAGGGCGGGAGATACGCAGTATTTT.

This clonotype showed up many times. The rearrangement joins TRBV27 to TRBJ2-1; 12 bases are a match to TRBD2. CDR1 is MNHEY and CDR2 is SMNVEV in the germline V gene (reference sequence). The CDR3 runs to 14 residues. V lost 2 bases and J lost 7; bases outside the gene matches: 0. CDR3 loop: CASSLGLAGNEQFF. For the CDR3, the DNA is TGTGCCAGCAGTTTAGGACTAGCGGGGAATGAGCAGTTCTTC.

A word on this clonotype: A much more abundant neighbour one base away suggests this may be a read error. The V gene is TRBV10-3, the J gene TRBJ2-5; no firm D call. CDR1 is ENHRY and CDR2 is SYGVKD in the germline V gene. This CDR3 has 13 residues. The CDR3 loop reads CAISEPAQESQYF. CDR3 in DNA: TGTGCCATCAGTGAGCCAGCTCAAGAGAGCCAGTACTTC.

This clonotype showed up many times. The chain combines TRBV7-3 with TRBJ2-1; 9 bases map to TRBD2. After removal of 8 bases from V and 5 bases from J, the junction contained 7 bases not matched to a gene. Germline values: CDR1 SGHTA, CDR2 FQGTGA. The CDR3 has 14 amino acids. CDR3 nucleotides: TGTGCCAGCGGAATTAGCGGGAGTCACAATGAGCAGTTCTTC. Translating gives CASGISGSHNEQFF.

At least ten counts were recorded for this clonotype. The chain combines TRBV7-9 with TRBJ1-1, with D possibly TRBD1 on 5 matching bases. The CDR3 loop spans 13 amino acids. Trimming stripped 2 bases from V and 10 bases from J, with 14 bases between. Germline CDR1 reads SEHNR; CDR2 reads FQNEAQ (reference sequence). The CDR3 protein is CASSLLGEGRAFF. In DNA form, the CDR3 reads TGTGCCAGCAGCTTATTGGGGGAAGGTCGAGCTTTCTTT.

This clonotype showed up many times. The chain recombines TRBV19 with TRBJ1-5; D uncertain. This CDR3 contains 12 residues. Trimming removed 6 bases at V and 7 bases at J, with 10 bases between. CDR1 and CDR2 (germline): LNHDA, SQIVND (reference sequence). The CDR3 is CASSPQLQPQHF. The CDR3 nucleotides are TGTGCCAGTAGCCCACAGTTACAGCCCCAGCATTTT.

The chain couples TRBV18 to TRBJ2-7; no clear D. The CDR3 loop spans 16 amino acids. Germline V CDR1 and CDR2: KGHSH, LQKENI. V lost 6 bases, J lost 0 bases, and 18 bases lay in between. DNA of the CDR3: TGTGCCAGCTCCACCCCAATAGGGCAGAGCTCCTACGAGCAGTACTTC. Translated: CASSTPIGQSSYEQYF.

This clonotype showed up many times. This chain links TRBV19 with TRBJ1-3; the D gene is possibly TRBD1 (6 bases). CDR1 LNHDA and CDR2 SQIVND come from the germline V gene (reference sequence). V lost 7 bases and J lost 6, with 19 bases in between. The CDR3 extends over 15 amino acids. The CDR3 DNA sequence: TGTGCCAGTACTCCGGGGACACCTGTCTCAAACACCATATATTTT. Residues: CASTPGTPVSNTIYF.

The CDR3 DNA reads TGTGCCAGCAGTCCTTCTAGCGGGAGGCCGAACACCGGGGAGCTGTTTTTT. Translation: CASSPSSGRPNTGELFF. The chain has TRBV6-5 and TRBJ2-2, with 11 bases identical to TRBD2. Germline V gene sequence: CDR1 MNHEY, CDR2 SVGAGI. V trimming: 5 bases; J trimming: 0 bases; junction bases outside the gene matches: 5. This CDR3 region has 17 residues.

This clonotype was observed many times. This chain links TRBV20-1 with TRBJ1-5; D uncertain. Trimming took 6 bases from V and 3 from J, leaving 9 bases between them. Germline V lookup: CDR1 DFQATT, CDR2 SNEGSKA (reference sequence). The CDR3 is 12 amino acids. DNA of the CDR3: TGCAGTGCCTCCGACAACAATCAGCCCCAGCATTTT. It specifies CSASDNNQPQHF.

Note on this clonotype: A junction end diverges from the germline sequence, so it may reflect a read error. The V gene is TRBV6-2 or TRBV6-3, the J gene TRBJ2-7, with D maybe TRBD2 (6 bases). This CDR3 has 15 amino acids. Germline V gene data show CDR1 as MNHEY and CDR2 as SVGEGT. This CDR3 reads CASTLGGRGSREQYF. DNA of the CDR3: TGCGCCAGCACCCTCGGGGGTAGAGGGAGTCGCGAGCAGTACTTC.

Concerning this clonotype: A much bigger clone sits one base away, suggesting this may be a read error. The chain joins TRBV10-3 to TRBJ2-5, with D unclear. Germline V lookup: CDR1 ENHRY, CDR2 SYGVKD. The V gene lost 3 bases and the J gene lost 3 bases, with 11 bases spanning the gap. The CDR3 runs to 14 residues. The CDR3 here is CAISDPRRKETQYF. The CDR3 DNA sequence: TGTGCCATCAGTGACCCGAGGCGGAAAGAGACCCAGTACTTC.

At least ten counts were recorded for this clonotype. CDR3 loop: CASSPRLGNEQFF. CDR3 in DNA: TGTGCCAGCAGCCCTAGACTAGGAAATGAGCAGTTCTTC. This sequence joins TRBV3-1 and TRBJ2-1, with D possibly being TRBD2 (6 bases). Germline-derived CDR1 and CDR2 are LGHDT and YNNKEL (reference sequence). Trimming removed 4 bases from V and 7 bases from J, with 11 bases in between. There are 13 residues in the CDR3.

This clonotype was observed at least ten times. The chain joins TRBV3-1 to TRBJ2-5, with D uncertain. The germline V gene has CDR1 LGHDT and CDR2 YNNKEL (reference sequence). The CDR3 extends over 14 amino acids. The germline V and J ends were trimmed by 2 bases and 1 base, with 8 bases remaining between them. The DNA for the CDR3 is TGTGCCAGCAGCCAAAACTCCCTCCAAGAGACCCAGTACTTC. As protein: CASSQNSLQETQYF.

This clonotype was detected a few times. The genes are TRBV9 and TRBJ2-3, with 7 bases that match TRBD2. The CDR3 totals 15 residues. The V segment lost 0 bases and the J segment 4 bases; nucleotides outside the gene matches: 5. Germline lookup yields CDR1 SGDLS and CDR2 YYNGEE. DNA of the CDR3: TGTGCCAGCAGCGTAGCCCCTAGCGGATCAGATACGCAGTATTTT. It translates to CASSVAPSGSDTQYF.